The T cell receptor beta chain described here comes from a study of blood T cell repertoires in COVID-19. Study-wide context: PBMCs, B-cell-depleted T cells, or T cells provided the cDNA or gDNA that made up the material.

V was pared by 8 bases and J by 5 bases, with 10 bases of the junction left unmatched. This CDR3 region has 15 residues. Germline V gene sequence: CDR1 MDHEN, CDR2 SYDVKM. Some clones are missing from TCRdb's copy, which holds only in-frame ones; the method was immunoSEQ multiplex PCR. The sample holds 95,000 to 150,000 clones, around three quarters seen once. The sequenced material came from peripheral blood. The chain employs TRBV28 and TRBJ1-4; 8 positions agree with TRBD1. The sequence came from a man aged 55 to 69 with active or convalescent COVID-19. CDR3 loop: CASGTGGTMNEKLFF. CDR3 bases: TGTGCCAGCGGCACAGGGGGAACTATGAATGAAAAACTGTTTTTT. The full variable domain, its missing parts supplied by reference TRBV28 and TRBJ1-4, is DVKVTQSSRYLVKRTGEKVFLECVQDMDHENMFWYRQDPGLGLRLIYFSYDVKMKEKGDIPEGYSVSREKKERFSLILESASTNQTSMYLCASGTGGTMNEKLFFGSGTQLSVL.